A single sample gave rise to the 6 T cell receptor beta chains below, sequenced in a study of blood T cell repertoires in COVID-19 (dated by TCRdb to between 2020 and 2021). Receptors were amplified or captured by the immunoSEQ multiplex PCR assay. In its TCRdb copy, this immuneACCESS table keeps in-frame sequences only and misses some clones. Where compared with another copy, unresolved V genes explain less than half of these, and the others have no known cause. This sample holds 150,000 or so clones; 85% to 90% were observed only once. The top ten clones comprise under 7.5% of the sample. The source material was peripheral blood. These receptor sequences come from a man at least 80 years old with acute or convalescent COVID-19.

The CDR3 is CASSQDQGSYQETQYF. The CDR3 DNA is TGTGCCAGCAGCCAAGATCAGGGCAGCTACCAAGAGACCCAGTACTTC. This chain uses TRBV3-1 (or the pseudogene TRBV3-2) with TRBJ2-5; D might be TRBD1 (5 bases). Germline assignment: CDR1 LGHDT and CDR2 YNNKEL (reference sequence). CDR3 size: 16 residues. Trimming left V 0 bases short and J 0 bases short, with 11 bases between.

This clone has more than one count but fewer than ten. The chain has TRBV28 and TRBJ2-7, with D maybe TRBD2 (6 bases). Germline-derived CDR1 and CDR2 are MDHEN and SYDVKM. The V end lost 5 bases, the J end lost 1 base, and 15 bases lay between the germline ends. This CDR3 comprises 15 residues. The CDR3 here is CASSGGVTVSYEQYF. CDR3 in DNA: TGTGCCAGCAGTGGAGGGGTGACAGTTTCCTACGAGCAGTACTTC.

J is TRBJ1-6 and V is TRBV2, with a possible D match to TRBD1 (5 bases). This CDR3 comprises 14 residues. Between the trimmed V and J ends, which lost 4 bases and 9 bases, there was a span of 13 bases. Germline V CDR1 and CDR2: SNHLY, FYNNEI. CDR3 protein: CASSVGPDGSPLHF. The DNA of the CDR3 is TGTGCCAGCAGTGTGGGGCCCGACGGTTCACCCCTCCACTTT.

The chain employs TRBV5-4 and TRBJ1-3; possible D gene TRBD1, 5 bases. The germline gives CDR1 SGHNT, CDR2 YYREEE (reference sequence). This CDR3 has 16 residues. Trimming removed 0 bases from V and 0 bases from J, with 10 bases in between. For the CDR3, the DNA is TGTGCCAGCAGCTTGGCGGGGGGTAGCTCTGGAAACACCATATATTTT. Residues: CASSLAGGSSGNTIYF.

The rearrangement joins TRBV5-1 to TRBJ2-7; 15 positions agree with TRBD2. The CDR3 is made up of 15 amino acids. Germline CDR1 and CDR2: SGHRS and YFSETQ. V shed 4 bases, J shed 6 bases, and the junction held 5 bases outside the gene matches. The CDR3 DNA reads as TGCGCCAGCAGCGCCTCGGGACTAGCGGGGGGCGAGCAGTACTTC. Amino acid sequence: CASSASGLAGGEQYF.

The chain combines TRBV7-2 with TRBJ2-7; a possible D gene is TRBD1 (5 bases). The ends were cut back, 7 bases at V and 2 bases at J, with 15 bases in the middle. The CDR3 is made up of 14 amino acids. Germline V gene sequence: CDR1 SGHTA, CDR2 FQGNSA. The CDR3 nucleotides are TGTGCCAGCACCCCCGTGGGGCTCACCTACGAGCAGTACTTC. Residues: CASTPVGLTYEQYF.